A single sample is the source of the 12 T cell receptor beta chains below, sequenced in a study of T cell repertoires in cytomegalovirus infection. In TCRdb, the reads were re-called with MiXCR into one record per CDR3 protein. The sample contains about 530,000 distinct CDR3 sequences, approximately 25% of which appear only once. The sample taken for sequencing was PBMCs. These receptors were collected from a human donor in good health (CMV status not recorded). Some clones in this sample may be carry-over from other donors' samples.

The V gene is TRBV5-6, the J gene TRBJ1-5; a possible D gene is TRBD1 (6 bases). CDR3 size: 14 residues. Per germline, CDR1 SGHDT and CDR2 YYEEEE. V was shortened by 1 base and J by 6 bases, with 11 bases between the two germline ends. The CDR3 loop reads CASSLYRETQPQHF. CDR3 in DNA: TGTGCCAGCAGCTTGTACAGGGAAACTCAGCCCCAGCATTTT.

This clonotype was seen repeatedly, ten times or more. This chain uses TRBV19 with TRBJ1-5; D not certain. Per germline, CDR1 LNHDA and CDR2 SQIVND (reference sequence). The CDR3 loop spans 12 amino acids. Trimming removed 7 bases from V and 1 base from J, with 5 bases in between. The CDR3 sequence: CASTQSNQPQHF. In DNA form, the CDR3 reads TGTGCCAGTACGCAGAGCAATCAGCCCCAGCATTTT.

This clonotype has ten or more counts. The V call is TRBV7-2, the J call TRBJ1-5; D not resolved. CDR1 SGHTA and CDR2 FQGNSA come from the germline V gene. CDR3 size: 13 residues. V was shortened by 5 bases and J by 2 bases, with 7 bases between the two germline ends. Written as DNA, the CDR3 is TGTGCCAGCAGCCAAATGGGCAATCAGCCCCAGCATTTT. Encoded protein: CASSQMGNQPQHF.

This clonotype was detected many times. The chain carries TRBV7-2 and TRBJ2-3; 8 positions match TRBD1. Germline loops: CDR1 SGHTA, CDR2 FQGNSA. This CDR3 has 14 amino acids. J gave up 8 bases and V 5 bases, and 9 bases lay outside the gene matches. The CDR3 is CASSDRTGRRTQYF. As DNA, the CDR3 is TGTGCCAGCAGCGATCGGACAGGGCGACGTACGCAGTATTTT.

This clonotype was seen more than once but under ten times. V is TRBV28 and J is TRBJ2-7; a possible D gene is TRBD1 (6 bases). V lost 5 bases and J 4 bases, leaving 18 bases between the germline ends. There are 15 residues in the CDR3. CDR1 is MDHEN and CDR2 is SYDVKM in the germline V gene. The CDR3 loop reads CASSLQGSLSYEQYF. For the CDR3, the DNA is TGTGCCAGCAGTCTACAGGGATCCCTGAGTTACGAGCAGTACTTC. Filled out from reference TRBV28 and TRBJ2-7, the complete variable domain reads DVKVTQSSRYLVKRTGEKVFLECVQDMDHENMFWYRQDPGLGLRLIYFSYDVKMKEKGDIPEGYSVSREKKERFSLILESASTNQTSMYLCASSLQGSLSYEQYFGPGTRLTVT.

The CDR3 spells CASSALWELFF. The CDR3 region has the DNA TGTGCCAGCAGCGCCTTATGGGAGCTGTTTTTT. The chain carries TRBV7-8 and TRBJ2-2; D ambiguous. The CDR3 spans 11 residues. V lost 5 bases and J lost 9, with 7 bases in between. Per the germline V gene, CDR1 is SGHVS and CDR2 is FQNEAQ.

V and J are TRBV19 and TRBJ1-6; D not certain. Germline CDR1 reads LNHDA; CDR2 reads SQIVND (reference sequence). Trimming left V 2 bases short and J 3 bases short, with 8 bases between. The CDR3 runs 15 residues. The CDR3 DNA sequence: TGTGCCAGTAGTATACAAGAGGGCTATAATTCACCCCTCCACTTT. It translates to CASSIQEGYNSPLHF.

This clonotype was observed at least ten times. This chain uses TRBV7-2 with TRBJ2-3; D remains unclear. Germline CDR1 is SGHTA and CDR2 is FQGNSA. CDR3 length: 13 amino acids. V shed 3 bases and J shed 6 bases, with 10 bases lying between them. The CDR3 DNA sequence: TGTGCCAGCAGCTTGGAGCGTGTGGATACGCAGTATTTT. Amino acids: CASSLERVDTQYF.

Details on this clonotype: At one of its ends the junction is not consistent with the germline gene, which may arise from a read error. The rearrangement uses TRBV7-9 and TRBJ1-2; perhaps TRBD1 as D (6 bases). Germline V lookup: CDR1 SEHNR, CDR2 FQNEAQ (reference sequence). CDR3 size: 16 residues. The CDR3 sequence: CASSLTGTRINNGYTF. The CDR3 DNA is TGTGCCAGCAGCCTAACCGGGACAAGGATTAACAATGGCTACACCTTC. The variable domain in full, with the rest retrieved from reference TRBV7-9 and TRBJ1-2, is DTGVSQNPRHKITKRGQNVTFRCDPISEHNRLYWYRQTLGQGPEFLTYFQNEAQLEKSRLLSDRFSAERPKGSFSTLEIQRTEQGDSAMYLCASSLTGTRINNGYTFGSGTRLTVV.

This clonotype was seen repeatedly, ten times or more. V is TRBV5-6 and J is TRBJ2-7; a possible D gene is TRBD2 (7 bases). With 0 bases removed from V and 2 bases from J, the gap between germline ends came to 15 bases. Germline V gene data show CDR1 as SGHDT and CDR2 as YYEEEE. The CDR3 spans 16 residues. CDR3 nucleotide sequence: TGTGCCAGCAGCTTGGACGGCCAGGGGAGGGCCTACGAGCAGTACTTC. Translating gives CASSLDGQGRAYEQYF. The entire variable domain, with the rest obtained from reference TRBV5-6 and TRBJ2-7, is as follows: DAGVTQSPTHLIKTRGQQVTLRCSPKSGHDTVSWYQQALGQGPQFIFQYYEEEERQRGNFPDRFSGHQFPNYSSELNVNALLLGDSALYLCASSLDGQGRAYEQYFGPGTRLTVT.

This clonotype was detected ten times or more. The CDR3 region is CASSLSGTTDYEQYV. Written as DNA, the CDR3 is TGTGCCAGCAGCTTATCCGGGACTACGGACTACGAGCAGTACGTC. The V gene is TRBV7-2, the J gene TRBJ2-7, with 7 positions matching TRBD2. The CDR3 contains 15 residues. Germline loops: CDR1 SGHTA, CDR2 FQGNSA. V gave up 2 bases and J gave up 3 bases; unmatched junction bases: 7.

CDR3 sequence (DNA): TGTGCCAGCAGCCCACAGGGACTCTATGGCTACACCTTC. Translated, it gives CASSPQGLYGYTF. J is TRBJ1-2 and V is TRBV12-3 or TRBV12-4, with a possible D match to TRBD1 (6 bases). V lost 6 bases to trimming and J lost 4 bases, with 12 bases between them. The CDR3 consists of 13 residues.